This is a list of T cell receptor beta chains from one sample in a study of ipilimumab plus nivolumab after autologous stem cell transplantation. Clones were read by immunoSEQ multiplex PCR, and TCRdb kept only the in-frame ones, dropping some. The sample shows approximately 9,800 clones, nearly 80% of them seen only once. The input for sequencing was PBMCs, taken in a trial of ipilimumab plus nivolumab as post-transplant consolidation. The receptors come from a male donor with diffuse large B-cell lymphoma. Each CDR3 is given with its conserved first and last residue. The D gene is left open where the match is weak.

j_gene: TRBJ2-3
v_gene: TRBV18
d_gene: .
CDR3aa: CASSPRPQSSTDTQYF

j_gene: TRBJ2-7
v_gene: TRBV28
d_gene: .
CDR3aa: CASRAGGLNEQYF

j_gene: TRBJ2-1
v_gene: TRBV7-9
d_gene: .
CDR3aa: CASSFRQYNEQFF

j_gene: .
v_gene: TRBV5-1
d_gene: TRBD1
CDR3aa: CASSPGTGSWGAYEQYF

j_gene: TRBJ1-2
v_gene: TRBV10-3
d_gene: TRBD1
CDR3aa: CAISTDRTHGYTF

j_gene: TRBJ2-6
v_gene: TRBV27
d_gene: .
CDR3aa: CASSWRGLQSRANVLTF

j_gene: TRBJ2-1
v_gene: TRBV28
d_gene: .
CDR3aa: CASSRRPRGYNEQFF

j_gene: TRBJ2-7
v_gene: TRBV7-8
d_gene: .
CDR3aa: CASSLVEGGGYEQYF

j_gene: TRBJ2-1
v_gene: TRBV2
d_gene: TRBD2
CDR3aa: CASSDPSGYNEQFF

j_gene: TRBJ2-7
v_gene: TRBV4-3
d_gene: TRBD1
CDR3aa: CASSRGQGTYEQYF

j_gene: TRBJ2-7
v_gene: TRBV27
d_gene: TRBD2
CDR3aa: CASSFGGGYEQYF

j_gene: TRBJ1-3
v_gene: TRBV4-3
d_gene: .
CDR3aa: CASSQDFGQAYSGNTIYF

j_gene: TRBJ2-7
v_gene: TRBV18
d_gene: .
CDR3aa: CASSFGRRYEQYF

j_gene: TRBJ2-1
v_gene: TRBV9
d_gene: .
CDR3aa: CASSQSVGYISYNEQFF

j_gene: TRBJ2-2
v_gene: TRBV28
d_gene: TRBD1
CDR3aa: CASRGRGLRELFF

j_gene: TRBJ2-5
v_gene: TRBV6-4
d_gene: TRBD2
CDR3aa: CASSPIAGGQETQYF